The 28 T cell receptor beta chains below come from one sample, sequenced in a study of T cell responses to AZD1222 COVID-19 vaccine. The data were produced by immunoSEQ multiplex PCR, yet TCRdb's version contains in-frame clones alone and is incomplete. This table holds around 180,000 clones, 85% to 90% found once. The sequences come from peripheral blood, collected on day 0 of AZD1222 vaccination. The receptors were sampled from an adult in good health.

The chain couples TRBV5-1 to TRBJ2-7, with 12 nucleotides matching TRBD2. Looked up from germline, CDR1 is SGHRS and CDR2 is YFSETQ. V shed 3 bases, J shed 4 bases, and the junction held 5 bases outside the gene matches. The CDR3 consists of 15 residues. The CDR3 DNA follows: TGCGCCAGCAGCTCCGGACTAGCGGGGTCTTACGAGCAGTACTTC. Protein sequence: CASSSGLAGSYEQYF.

The CDR3 DNA follows: TGCGCCAGCAGCTCGGGACAGGCGCTTAATGAGCAGTTCTTC. Protein: CASSSGQALNEQFF. This chain connects TRBV5-1 to TRBJ2-1; 8 positions match TRBD1. Germline-derived CDR1 and CDR2 are SGHRS and YFSETQ. The V segment lost 3 bases and the J segment 7 bases; nucleotides outside the gene matches: 6. The CDR3 has 14 residues.

This sequence joins TRBV7-9 and TRBJ1-2, with a tentative D call TRBD1 (5 bases). Between the trimmed V and J ends, which lost 1 base and 8 bases, there was a span of 8 bases. The CDR3 has 12 residues. In germline, CDR1 is SEHNR, CDR2 FQNEAQ (reference sequence). CDR3 DNA sequence: TGTGCCAGCAGCTTAGTGGGGCAGGGCTACACCTTC. It specifies CASSLVGQGYTF.

The CDR3 is CASSYDRGRNGNTIYF. The CDR3 DNA reads as TGTGCCAGCAGTTACGATCGGGGGAGAAATGGAAACACCATATATTTT. The chain recombines TRBV6-5 with TRBJ1-3; D is perhaps TRBD1 (5 bases). CDR1 MNHEY and CDR2 SVGAGI come from the germline V gene. V was cut by 2 bases and J by 3 bases, with 14 bases left in between. This CDR3 is built from 16 residues.

The chain combines TRBV18 with TRBJ1-6; unclear D gene. CDR3 length: 14 residues. Per germline, CDR1 KGHSH and CDR2 LQKENI. V was trimmed by 5 bases and J by 8 bases, leaving 13 bases between them. Here the CDR3 reads CASSRAVTDSPLHF. The CDR3 DNA reads as TGTGCCAGCTCAAGGGCGGTAACGGATTCACCCCTCCACTTT. The full variable domain, rest sourced from reference TRBV18 and TRBJ1-6, is NAGVMQNPRHLVRRRGQEARLRCSPMKGHSHVYWYRQLPEEGLKFMVYLQKENIIDESGMPKERFSAEFPKEGPSILRIQQVVRGDSAAYFCASSRAVTDSPLHFGNGTRLTVT.

The gene calls are TRBV27 and TRBJ1-2, with D unresolved. This CDR3 is built from 14 residues. Germline CDR1 MNHEY, CDR2 SMNVEV (reference sequence). Between the trimmed V and J ends, which lost 5 bases and 2 bases, there was a span of 12 bases. The CDR3 DNA reads TGTGCCAGCAGTCCCTTTGATGGGAACTATGGCTACACCTTC. Its protein product is CASSPFDGNYGYTF.

This clone was observed a handful of times. This chain connects TRBV10-3 to TRBJ1-1; possible D gene TRBD1, 5 bases. The CDR3 is 14 amino acids. Germline V CDR1 and CDR2: ENHRY, SYGVKD. V lost 2 bases and J 1 base, leaving 8 bases between the germline ends. For the CDR3, the DNA is TGTGCCATCAGTGAGGAGGGGCGGAACACTGAAGCTTTCTTT. It codes for CAISEEGRNTEAFF.

This chain joins TRBV28 and TRBJ1-5; D uncertain. V shed 7 bases and J shed 3 bases, with 10 bases lying between them. This CDR3 has 13 amino acids. In germline, CDR1 is MDHEN, CDR2 SYDVKM. The CDR3 DNA reads TGTGCCAGCATAGGGCGCCCCAATCAGCCCCAGCATTTT. It is translated as CASIGRPNQPQHF.

This clone was counted once. The chain has TRBV27 and TRBJ1-2; 7 bases fit TRBD1. After removal of 0 bases from V and 4 bases from J, the junction contained 5 bases not matched to a gene. The length of the CDR3 is 15 residues. CDR1 MNHEY and CDR2 SMNVEV come from the germline V gene (reference sequence). The CDR3, as DNA: TGTGCCAGCAGTTTATCAGGGGGCGCCGTCTATGGCTACACCTTC. Amino acid sequence: CASSLSGGAVYGYTF.

The chain carries TRBV5-4 and TRBJ2-3; either TRBD1 or TRBD2 may fit D (6 bases each). This CDR3 comprises 16 residues. Trimming pared 3 bases from V and 0 bases from J, leaving 14 bases between. The germline gives CDR1 SGHNT, CDR2 YYREEE (reference sequence). The DNA of the CDR3 is TGTGCCAGCAGCTCTCCGGGGGCCGCTAGCACAGATACGCAGTATTTT. Translated, it gives CASSSPGAASTDTQYF.

V is TRBV10-3 and J is TRBJ2-7; 7 nucleotides match TRBD1. CDR1 and CDR2 from the germline V gene are ENHRY and SYGVKD. With 4 bases clipped from V and 4 bases from J, the junction kept 7 bases outside the gene matches. The CDR3 runs to 14 residues. Here the CDR3 DNA reads TGTGCCATCAGTGCAACAGGGGATCGGTACGAGCAGTACTTC. It codes for CAISATGDRYEQYF.

This clone was observed a handful of times. The V and J genes are TRBV5-1 and TRBJ2-5; D may correspond to TRBD1 or TRBD2 (5 bases each). The germline V and J ends were trimmed by 1 base and 4 bases, with 11 bases remaining between them. The CDR3 runs to 14 residues. Germline V CDR1 and CDR2: SGHRS, YFSETQ. CDR3 amino acids: CASSLIGGGETQYF. The CDR3 bases are TGCGCCAGCAGCTTGATTGGGGGTGGAGAGACCCAGTACTTC.

J is TRBJ1-5 and V is TRBV19, with 7 bases aligning to TRBD1. This CDR3 spans 15 amino acids. Germline CDR1 LNHDA, CDR2 SQIVND (reference sequence). Trimming at V came to 3 bases and at J to 7 bases, leaving 9 bases not matched to a gene. CDR3 sequence (DNA): TGTGCCAGTAGTATTGACAGGGTCGGTCGGCAGCCCCAGCATTTT. This sequence encodes CASSIDRVGRQPQHF.

As DNA, the CDR3 is TGTGCCAGCAGTTTCATAGATACGCAGTATTTT. Protein product: CASSFIDTQYF. The gene calls are TRBV28 and TRBJ2-3, with D unresolved. The CDR3 has 11 amino acids. Germline V gene data show CDR1 as MDHEN and CDR2 as SYDVKM. V was shortened by 3 bases and J by 5 bases, with 3 bases between the two germline ends.

This rearrangement joins TRBV19 to TRBJ2-5; D may match TRBD1 or TRBD2 (6 bases each). V was cut by 5 bases and J by 5 bases, with 18 bases left in between. Germline CDR1 and CDR2: LNHDA and SQIVND (reference sequence). This CDR3 has 15 amino acids. DNA of the CDR3: TGTGCCAGTAGTGCGGGACAAGGCTTTGGGGAGACCCAGTACTTC. Amino acids: CASSAGQGFGETQYF.

The chain links TRBV19 to TRBJ1-2; D gene uncertain. CDR1 LNHDA and CDR2 SQIVND come from the germline V gene (reference sequence). Trimming removed 2 bases from V and 5 bases from J, with 15 bases in between. This CDR3 contains 15 residues. In DNA form, the CDR3 reads TGTGCCAGTAGTATATCCAAGCAGACACCTTATGGCTACACCTTC. Its protein product is CASSISKQTPYGYTF.

The rearrangement links TRBV5-4 to TRBJ1-2, with 10 nucleotides matching TRBD1. The germline gives CDR1 SGHNT, CDR2 YYREEE (reference sequence). With V trimmed by 0 bases and J by 6 bases, 5 bases remained unmatched. The CDR3 spans 15 residues. The CDR3 loop is CASSLGQGASDGYTF. CDR3 sequence (DNA): TGTGCCAGCAGCTTGGGACAGGGGGCTTCGGATGGCTACACCTTC.

The V and J genes are TRBV9 and TRBJ1-2; D gene uncertain. Between the trimmed V and J ends, which lost 5 bases and 3 bases, there was a span of 11 bases. The CDR3 totals 13 residues. Germline CDR1 SGDLS, CDR2 YYNGEE. Written as DNA, the CDR3 is TGTGCCAGCAGTCGTAAGGGATACTATGGCTACACCTTC. Translating gives CASSRKGYYGYTF. Full variable domain (outside the CDR3, taken from reference TRBV9 and TRBJ1-2): DSGVTQTPKHLITATGQRVTLRCSPRSGDLSVYWYQQSLDQGLQFLIQYYNGEERAKGNILERFSAQQFPDLHSELNLSSLELGDSALYFCASSRKGYYGYTFGSGTRLTVV.

This clone was seen once. The chain is built from TRBV29-1 and TRBJ2-7; D tentatively reads TRBD1 or TRBD2 (5 bases each). Germline CDR1 is SQVTM and CDR2 is ANQGSEA. The CDR3 consists of 14 residues. V was pared by 4 bases and J by 6 bases, with 19 bases between. DNA of the CDR3: TGCAGCGTTGTAGGGGAGCCCAAGGGGTTCGAGCAGTACTTC. Residues: CSVVGEPKGFEQYF.

The rearrangement links TRBV29-1 to TRBJ2-1; 8 bases fit TRBD2. This CDR3 is built from 12 residues. The germline V gene has CDR1 SQVTM and CDR2 ANQGSEA. The V gene end was trimmed by 5 bases and the J gene end by 8 bases; junction bases not matched to a gene: 5. CDR3 loop: CSVSGTSDEQFF. DNA of the CDR3: TGCAGCGTTTCCGGGACTAGTGATGAGCAGTTCTTC.

The chain joins TRBV6-5 to TRBJ1-3; D gene ambiguous. Looked up from germline, CDR1 is MNHEY and CDR2 is SVGAGI. The ends were cut back, 6 bases at V and 2 bases at J, with 14 bases in the middle. The CDR3 is 15 amino acids. The CDR3 nucleotides are TGTGCCAGCAGGCCACCGGGATCGGCTGGAAACACCATATATTTT. It specifies CASRPPGSAGNTIYF.

J is TRBJ2-2 and V is TRBV9, with a weak D call TRBD1 (6 bases). This CDR3 contains 16 residues. V gave up 4 bases and J gave up 0 bases, with 13 bases separating them. The germline V gene has CDR1 SGDLS and CDR2 YYNGEE. The CDR3 DNA sequence: TGTGCCAGCAGCCGCGCAGGGGCCCCGAACACCGGGGAGCTGTTTTTT. This sequence encodes CASSRAGAPNTGELFF. The entire variable domain, with the rest obtained from reference TRBV9 and TRBJ2-2, is as follows: DSGVTQTPKHLITATGQRVTLRCSPRSGDLSVYWYQQSLDQGLQFLIQYYNGEERAKGNILERFSAQQFPDLHSELNLSSLELGDSALYFCASSRAGAPNTGELFFGEGSRLTVL.

This chain joins TRBV2 and TRBJ2-3, with 7 bases identical to TRBD1. The V and J ends lost 5 bases and 2 bases, in that order; junction bases with no gene match: 7. The CDR3 consists of 15 residues. Germline V lookup: CDR1 SNHLY, CDR2 FYNNEI. The CDR3 region is CASSRGQLVTDTQYF. The CDR3 DNA reads TGTGCCAGCAGTAGGGGACAGCTCGTCACAGATACGCAGTATTTT.

This clone was recorded a few times. As DNA, the CDR3 is TGTGCCAGCAGCCAAGGACGGGACAGTGGGGGATCCACCTTC. This sequence encodes CASSQGRDSGGSTF. This rearrangement joins TRBV14 to TRBJ1-2, with 7 bases identical to TRBD1. The CDR3 runs to 14 residues. Germline V CDR1 and CDR2: SGHDN, FVKESK. Unmatched junction bases numbered 12, after V lost 1 base and J lost 13 bases.

The chain joins TRBV5-1 to TRBJ2-4; D is possibly TRBD2 (5 bases). Trimming took off 3 bases at V and 6 bases at J, with 16 bases between the two ends. The CDR3 covers 15 residues. The V gene's germline CDR1 is SGHRS and CDR2 YFSETQ. CDR3: CASSSHQRPGNIQYF. The CDR3 coding sequence is TGCGCCAGCAGCTCCCACCAGCGGCCCGGAAACATTCAGTACTTC.

V and J are TRBV5-1 and TRBJ1-2; D is unresolved. V was shortened by 3 bases and J by 1 base, with 13 bases between the two germline ends. Germline CDR1 SGHRS, CDR2 YFSETQ. The CDR3 is 15 amino acids. DNA of the CDR3: TGCGCCAGCAGCTCGAAATCTGCGGGTAACTATGGCTACACCTTC. Its translation is CASSSKSAGNYGYTF.

The chain carries TRBV6-2 or TRBV6-3 and TRBJ2-7, with a possible D match to TRBD2 (5 bases). The CDR3 is made up of 16 amino acids. Trimming pared 0 bases from V and 1 base from J, leaving 13 bases between. The germline gives CDR1 MNHEY, CDR2 SVGEGT. The CDR3 reads CASSYSIVRGSYEQYF. CDR3 DNA sequence: TGTGCCAGCAGTTACTCGATCGTTCGCGGGTCCTACGAGCAGTACTTC.

The chain employs TRBV2 and TRBJ1-6, with 8 bases lining up with TRBD1. Looked up from germline, CDR1 is SNHLY and CDR2 is FYNNEI. V trimming: 7 bases; J trimming: 6 bases; junction bases outside the gene matches: 8. This CDR3 is built from 15 residues. CDR3 bases: TGTGCCAGCAAGCCTCAGGGGGCGCCTAATTCACCCCTCCACTTT. Amino acid sequence: CASKPQGAPNSPLHF.